Detailed here is one T cell receptor (beta chain). Generated by immunoSEQ multiplex PCR, the TCRdb table keeps only in-frame clones and is missing some. The sample holds tens of thousands of clones, roughly 89% seen once. The data derive from a study of PD-1 blockade in classical Hodgkin lymphoma. Noted time point: cycle 4 day 1 (C4D1), after 6 weeks of nivolumab. All patients experienced relapse after autologous stem cell transplantation, and brentuximab vedotin exposure was variable. Germline-derived CDR1 and CDR2 are MDHEN and SYDVKM. The V and J ends lost 2 bases and 6 bases respectively, with 7 bases between them. The CDR3 sequence is 12 residues long.

The input for sequencing was peripheral blood mononuclear cells (PBMCs), taken before the fourth cycle of nivolumab. This clonotype was obtained from a human donor with classical Hodgkin lymphoma. J is TRBJ1-1 and V is TRBV28; D gene ambiguous. The CDR3 region has the DNA TGTGCCAGCAGTTTAAGGAGGGCTGAAGCTTTCTTT. Its protein product is CASSLRRAEAFF.